This T cell receptor beta chain was found in a study of cytomegalovirus exposure and HLA in healthy donors (dated by TCRdb to 2015 to 2018). Concerning the study at large: According to an earlier analysis of around 600 of the donors, about 170 million T cells yielded over 90 million unique TCR beta sequences and approximately 300 Gb of sequence data. To study patterns of TCR occurrence, a later analysis re-analyzed previously published TCR beta repertoires from several hundred donors and added high-resolution HLA genotyping. An earlier analysis of 500 to 650 of the donors applied high-throughput TCR beta sequencing to assess whether each TCR beta V gene segment acted as functional or pseudogenic. Four to six DR-DQ haplotypes were handled as single units for association and clustering, since linkage in the cohort was strong. Rather than using new phenotypic data, the later analysis identified candidate immune exposures from TCR beta sequences and from how often those sequences occurred across donors. The study was designed to test whether signatures of past pathogen exposure could be identified by cataloging public T cell receptors. To predict cytomegalovirus infection status, the study brought together high-throughput TCR immunosequencing, statistical association of individual TCRs with disease status, and machine learning. Genome-wide SNP genotypes for about 60% of the 666 donors were used in a later genetic analysis, which treated that subset as a discovery cohort. Every repertoire in the discovery cohort had been generated on one and the same sequencing platform. HLA typing covered class I and class II loci at four-digit resolution. The study profiled the T cell repertoires of about 640 subjects by immunosequencing and related them to cytomegalovirus serostatus. Of the approximately 370 genotyped donors, 65% to 90% were placed in the genetic ancestry cluster associated with self-reported Caucasian donors. Roughly 300 gigabases of sequencing data and 80 million or so unique TCR sequences were included in an early release covering around 600 HLA-typed donors. Besides the first cohort of under 700 subjects, a separate validation cohort made up of 120 different subjects was used. Donor age, sex, ethnicity and CMV serostatus were compiled alongside the repertoire data. Among under 450 genotyped donors of the cohort, an average of approximately 230,000 unique TCR beta nucleotide sequences were sequenced per donor, roughly 20% of them non-productive. The number of typed donors differed by locus: roughly 629-640 for A, B, C, DRB1 and DQB1; 500 to 550 for DQA1; 606 for DPA1; and about 450 for DPB1.

The library came from the immunoSEQ multiplex PCR assay. For the multiplex PCR, a mixture combining 60 forward primers for TCR Vbeta segments and 13 reverse primers for TCR Jbeta segments was used. Amplification of the CDR3 region of rearranged TCR beta genes was performed with a multiplex PCR assay on genomic DNA. Amplified TCR beta libraries were sequenced as 87-base-pair reads on the Illumina HiSeq System. As for the original processing: A later analysis tallied around 87 million unique TCR beta chains across the 600 to 700 repertoires, and 10 million to 11 million of those chains were shared by two or more donors. A nearest-neighbor algorithm error-corrected the raw reads and collapsed the reads into unique sequences, merging closely related sequences to remove PCR and sequencing errors. To assign V, D and J gene segments, CDR3 sequences were aligned to IMGT reference sequences. Each retained sequence needed at least a six-nucleotide match to both a V gene segment and a J gene segment. Rearrangements were called productive when the CDR3 lacked stop codons and stayed in frame with V and J; all others were non-productive. CDR3 was defined by IMGT convention, running from the second conserved V-encoded cysteine to the conserved J-encoded phenylalanine. The earlier analysis of about 610 of the donors excluded any sequence lacking an unambiguous match to a single V gene segment. In an earlier analysis of several hundred of the donors, V segments were called functional above 56.7% productive rearrangements and were called segregating when the between-donor standard deviation exceeded 5%. A statistical classification framework was built for diagnosing cytomegalovirus status from the catalog of TCR beta chain sequences. A later analysis assigned V and J genes by comparing TCR nucleotide sequences with IMGT/GENE-DB human TR gene sequences. In a later analysis, CDR3 sequences and most-parsimonious VDJ recombination scenarios were assigned using the TCRdist pipeline. In a later analysis, every TCR beta chain was defined by the combination of its CDR3 amino acid sequence and its V-gene family, and reads without a unique V-gene family were dropped. As a way to deal with suspected cross-contamination and a sequencing artifact, a later analysis dropped hundreds of nucleotide sequences that were highly shared and had low generation probability. For each public chain, a later analysis derived a clonal expansion index from normalized ranks of inferred template counts within each repertoire. Generation probabilities in a later analysis came from a VDJ recombination model fitted to out-of-frame rearrangements, and those results were checked against IGoR. In a later analysis, TCR-TCR, TCR-HLA and TCR-CMV co-occurrence was scored with hypergeometric tests, and a repertoire-size bias correction was applied to TCR pairs. To estimate false discovery rates, a later analysis permuted the HLA or CMV assignments 20 times. In a later analysis, co-occurring TCRs were grouped using DBSCAN, and TCRdist sequence similarity was added for clustering within HLA-allele-positive subsets. Repertoires with fewer than 30,000 or more than 120,000 public chains were left out of co-occurrence clustering, as were about 5 repertoires with anomalous nucleotide sharing. TCRdb mirrors the immuneACCESS table, restricted to in-frame sequences. Some clones are absent from its copies; in checked studies, under half trace to an unresolved V gene, and the reason for the others is unknown. V and J calls and clone size come straight from that table; D and trimming were deduced from the DNA. The sample yields roughly 35,000 clones; nearly 55% were counted once. The ten largest account for 6.2% of the sample.

Study-level results and caveats: In an earlier analysis of some 540 of the donors, most TCR beta V segments appeared in productive rearrangements about 87% or about 30% of the time, broadly matching IMGT annotations. Presence/absence analyses assumed roughly uniform sequencing depth across donors, an assumption that may not hold. A cluster of highly shared sequence variants was judged likely to be a technical artifact of the sequencing pipeline. Compared with equally common non-associated chains, HLA-associated TCR beta chains in a later analysis were more clonally expanded and had lower generation probabilities. Assigning TCR associations to individual alleles was difficult when HLA alleles, especially DR and DQ, strongly co-occurred. A further reported finding was that TCR beta sequences accurately predicted the HLA-A and HLA-B alleles for most subjects in the first cohort. Cytomegalovirus status was reported to be diagnosed by the classifier with high specificity and sensitivity in both the original and validation cohorts. Some IMGT-functional V segments, including TRBV6-2 and TRBV6-3, could not be distinguished by the 87-base-pair reads and were therefore excluded. Because HLA typing was missing for some donors at each locus, association tests included only the typed subset. A later analysis found that TCR association rates varied across HLA loci, with DRB1 alleles showing the most associated TCRs and HLA-C alleles the fewest. In vitro tests confirmed that a few of the cytomegalovirus-associated TCR beta chains recognize cytomegalovirus antigens. Over 15 rarely observed V segments, including chromosome 9 orphons, were excluded from the earlier analysis of a few hundred of the donors because counts were too low. It was suggested by the authors that the approach could potentially be generalized to other disease states and immunological phenotypes. According to a later genetic analysis, donors in an Asian-associated ancestry cluster had fewer N-insertions in productive TCRs than the approximately 630-donor mean. The study listed 150 to 200 TCR beta chains as associated with cytomegalovirus. While some public TCRs were present in many individuals, most TCR sequences turned up only very rarely across donors. A later analysis found that most CMV-associated TCR beta chains appeared HLA-restricted, with HLA associations seemingly driven largely by CMV exposure. Immune exposure information for the cohort was limited to CMV serostatus. In this cohort, only TCR beta chains were sequenced, and detectable features were limited by the absence of alpha or paired-chain data. A later analysis associated about 16,000 TCR beta sequences with specific HLA alleles at a false discovery rate of 0.05. Linkage disequilibrium might explain the correlated functional status among segregating V segments, but an unknown experimental factor could not be ruled out. In a later analysis, several top co-occurrence clusters were reported to appear linked to parvovirus B19, influenza, CMV and Epstein-Barr virus. An association between a missense DCLRE1C variant and V-gene and J-gene trimming of TCR beta chains was found in a later genetic analysis and replicated in an independent cohort.

CDR3 length: 16 amino acids, cysteine to phenylalanine. CDR3 DNA is the only sequence kept; it has 48 bases, read in frame from the first base. The germline V gene encodes CDR1 SGHRS and CDR2 YFSETQ. At the junction V is shortened by 2 bases and J by 7 bases; bases outside the gene matches: 8. This clone was seen a handful of times. Its antigen remains undetermined. No clone much larger than this one lies a single base away; base qualities are absent. In total, over 600 healthy bone marrow donors made up the cohort. At the time of sampling, every cohort member was nominally healthy, though immune exposures that went unrecorded were likely present. The donor was CMV seropositive and was included in the group of approximately 300 seropositive cohort members. Each donor provided a peripheral blood sample, and peripheral blood mononuclear cells were used for TCR beta sequencing. The Qiagen DNeasy Blood Extraction Kit was used to extract genomic DNA from the blood cell samples.

The sequencing sample was made of PBMCs. The clonotype was recovered from a middle-aged woman in good health and CMV-seropositive. Recombination joined TRBV5-1 with TRBJ2-1; 11 bases in the junction line up with TRBD1. The encoded CDR3 is CASSLRPGTGGNEQFF. The nucleotide sequence is given as TGCGCCAGCAGCTTACGGCCCGGGACAGGGGGAAATGAGCAGTTCTTC.